This T cell receptor beta chain was identified in a study of T cells after yellow fever vaccination. This CDR3 spans 15 amino acids. Trimming took off 4 bases at V and 0 bases at J, with 12 bases between the two ends. The germline gives CDR1 DFQATT, CDR2 SNEGSKA (reference sequence). It was through 5'RACE template switching that TCR cDNA was made, with a universal primer site and UMIs added. TCRdb fed the 5' RACE reads into MiXCR, producing one record per CDR3 protein. The data hold 300,000 or so distinct CDR3 sequences, with around 9.3% observed a single time. This chain connects TRBV20-1 to TRBJ1-4; D is unclear. This specimen was CD4+ T cells sorted from PBMCs, taken 5 days after the yellow fever booster vaccination. The receptor's source is a young man who received the YFV17D yellow fever vaccine. This CDR3 reads CSAIGSFSTNEKLFF. The CDR3 nucleotides read TGCAGTGCTATCGGCTCTTTCTCAACTAATGAAAAACTGTTTTTT.